The rows below give T cell receptor beta chains drawn from one sample of a study of T cells after yellow fever vaccination. TCRdb analysed the 5' RACE reads with MiXCR anew, one entry per CDR3 protein. This table holds some 400,000 distinct CDR3 sequences, about 6.2% found once. The specimen was PBMCs, collected 5 days after the yellow fever booster vaccination. These receptors were taken from a man in his thirties or forties who received the YFV17D yellow fever vaccine. Each CDR3 is given with its conserved first and last residue. The D gene is left open where the match is weak. Where a row states a size, it is once, few, many or the class of an expanded clone; other rows omit it.

abundance	v_gene	d_gene	j_gene	CDR3aa	CDR3nt
few	TRBV20-1	NA	TRBJ2-1	CSAGLVAGTGNEQFF	TGCAGTGCAGGTTTAGTCGCCGGTACCGGCAATGAGCAGTTCTTC
NA	TRBV7-9	NA	TRBJ2-6	CASSLERLSGANVLTF	TGTGCCAGCAGCTTAGAGAGGCTGTCTGGGGCCAACGTCCTGACTTTC
NA	TRBV5-1	TRBD2	TRBJ2-7	CASSRTSGTNEQYF	TGCGCCAGCAGCAGGACTAGCGGGACCAACGAGCAGTACTTC
many	TRBV5-1	NA	TRBJ1-6	CASSLEAGALHF	TGCGCCAGCAGCTTGGAAGCGGGTGCCCTCCACTTT
NA	TRBV5-4	NA	TRBJ2-1	CASSFTGRGNEQFF	TGTGCCAGCAGCTTTACCGGGAGAGGCAATGAGCAGTTCTTC
many	TRBV6-5	NA	TRBJ1-3	CASSYSLPGTYGNTIYF	TGTGCCAGCAGTTACTCGCTACCGGGGACTTACGGAAACACCATATATTTT
NA	TRBV20-1	NA	TRBJ2-1	CSARGRLAGYNEQFF	TGCAGTGCTAGAGGACGGCTAGCAGGCTACAATGAGCAGTTCTTC
NA	TRBV28	NA	TRBJ2-7	CASSHRGGSYEQYF	TGTGCCAGCAGCCACAGGGGGGGTTCCTACGAGCAGTACTTC
NA	TRBV2	TRBD2	TRBJ2-1	CASSTTSGTLDEQFF	TGTGCCAGCAGTACGACTAGCGGGACGCTGGATGAGCAGTTCTTC
many	TRBV9	TRBD2	TRBJ2-2	CASSVVGAGAGTGELFF	TGTGCCAGCAGCGTAGTGGGAGCGGGAGCGGGGACCGGGGAGCTGTTTTTT
NA	TRBV7-3	NA	TRBJ2-3	CASSLKESETDTQYF	TGTGCCAGCAGCTTAAAGGAATCTGAGACAGATACGCAGTATTTT
few	TRBV29-1	NA	TRBJ2-3	CSVGTLTDTQYF	TGCAGCGTCGGGACTTTAACAGATACGCAGTATTTT
few	TRBV4-3	NA	TRBJ2-7	CASSQETAGWEQYF	TGCGCCAGCAGCCAAGAGACAGCCGGGTGGGAGCAGTACTTC
many	TRBV5-1	NA	TRBJ2-3	CASSRPSRGGTDTQYF	TGCGCCAGCAGCCGTCCTTCACGCGGCGGTACAGATACGCAGTATTTT
many	TRBV7-9	NA	TRBJ2-1	CATGHNEQFF	TGTGCCACGGGACACAATGAGCAGTTCTTC
many	TRBV15	NA	TRBJ2-7	CATSRGLQGGLSSYEQYF	TGTGCCACCAGCAGAGGCCTCCAGGGGGGCTTGAGCTCCTACGAGCAGTACTTC
many	TRBV29-1	NA	TRBJ2-1	CSGTGLPLGDEQFF	TGCAGCGGTACGGGACTCCCACTTGGCGATGAGCAGTTCTTC
many	TRBV7-2	TRBD2	TRBJ2-1	CASRGTSGSRNEQFF	TGTGCCAGCAGGGGTACTAGCGGGAGTAGGAATGAGCAGTTCTTC
NA	TRBV7-9	NA	TRBJ2-3	CASSLRGDGSTDTQYF	TGTGCCAGCAGCTTACGCGGAGACGGTAGCACAGATACGCAGTATTTT
few	TRBV20-1	NA	TRBJ2-1	CCATQRAWASYNEQFF	TGCTGTGCTACCCAGCGGGCCTGGGCCTCCTACAATGAGCAGTTCTTC
few	TRBV12-3/TRBV12-4	NA	TRBJ2-2	CASSFRRAGELFF	TGTGCCAGCAGTTTCAGACGGGCCGGGGAGCTGTTTTTT
many	TRBV7-9	NA	TRBJ2-1	CASSLVPIRSYNEQFF	TGTGCCAGCAGCTTAGTACCGATCCGCTCCTACAATGAGCAGTTCTTC
NA	TRBV7-2	TRBD2	TRBJ2-3	CASSFRLAGSDTQYF	TGTGCCAGCAGCTTCAGACTAGCGGGTTCAGATACGCAGTATTTT
NA	TRBV25-1	NA	TRBJ2-5	CARRDLEETQYF	TGTGCCAGAAGGGACCTCGAGGAGACCCAGTACTTC
few	TRBV7-2	NA	TRBJ2-7	CASSLLGTYSYEQYF	TGTGCCAGCAGCTTACTGGGGACGTACTCCTACGAGCAGTACTTC
many	TRBV5-1	TRBD1	TRBJ2-2	CASSFSTGGTGELFF	TGCGCCAGCAGCTTCTCGACAGGGGGAACCGGGGAGCTGTTTTTT
few	TRBV11-2	NA	TRBJ2-7	CASSLERESYEQYF	TGTGCCAGCAGCTTAGAACGGGAGTCGTACGAGCAGTACTTC
NA	TRBV5-1	NA	TRBJ2-7	CASSPNPEPYEQYF	TGCGCCAGCAGCCCAAATCCGGAGCCCTACGAGCAGTACTTC
few	TRBV5-1	NA	TRBJ2-1	CASSLTRREDNEQFF	TGCGCCAGCAGCTTAACTAGGCGGGAAGACAATGAGCAGTTCTTC
NA	TRBV20-1	NA	TRBJ2-1	CSARSRTSYNEQFF	TGCAGTGCTAGATCCCGAACCTCCTACAATGAGCAGTTCTTC
NA	TRBV7-2	NA	TRBJ2-3	CASSRQSGGRADTQYF	TGTGCCAGCAGCCGGCAGAGTGGGGGGCGCGCAGATACGCAGTATTTT
few	TRBV5-1	TRBD2	TRBJ2-1	CASSPTQEVAGDYNEQFF	TGCGCCAGCAGCCCTACCCAGGAGGTTGCGGGAGACTACAATGAGCAGTTCTTC
many	TRBV15	TRBD2	TRBJ2-7	CATSRTGLAANEQYF	TGTGCCACCAGCAGAACCGGACTAGCGGCAAACGAGCAGTACTTC
NA	TRBV19	NA	TRBJ2-3	CASSRGQTTDTQYF	TGTGCCAGTAGTCGCGGGCAGACCACAGATACGCAGTATTTT
NA	TRBV27	TRBD2	TRBJ2-7	CASSQAGNEQYF	TGTGCCAGCAGTCAAGCGGGGAACGAGCAGTACTTC
few	TRBV20-1	NA	TRBJ1-2	CSASPHGTNYGYTF	TGCAGTGCAAGCCCTCACGGGACTAACTATGGCTACACCTTC
many	TRBV20-1	TRBD2	TRBJ2-1	CSANSGSSYNEQFF	TGCAGTGCTAATAGCGGGAGCTCCTACAATGAGCAGTTCTTC
many	TRBV7-2	NA	TRBJ2-7	CASSFEVSYEQYF	TGTGCCAGCAGCTTCGAGGTCTCCTACGAGCAGTACTTC
few	TRBV18	NA	TRBJ2-5	CASSSQPQETQYF	TGTGCCAGCTCATCCCAACCTCAAGAGACCCAGTACTTC
many	TRBV12-3/TRBV12-4	TRBD2	TRBJ2-3	CASSLVPTSGRTDTQYF	TGTGCCAGCAGTTTAGTTCCCACTAGCGGTCGCACAGATACGCAGTATTTT
NA	TRBV28	TRBD2	TRBJ2-1	CASSLIPPREGWDEQFF	TGTGCCAGCAGTTTAATACCCCCCCGGGAGGGATGGGATGAGCAGTTCTTC
few	TRBV20-1	NA	TRBJ2-7	CSASGPVRGGSYEQYF	TGCAGTGCTAGCGGGCCCGTGCGAGGAGGATCCTACGAGCAGTACTTC
few	TRBV18	TRBD1	TRBJ1-6	CASSPRTGGEPLHF	TGTGCCAGCTCACCGCGGACAGGGGGGGAACCCCTCCACTTT
few	TRBV15	NA	TRBJ2-7	CATSSLETSLYEQYF	TGTGCCACCAGCAGCTTGGAGACTTCACTCTACGAGCAGTACTTC
NA	TRBV19	TRBD1	TRBJ2-4	CASSWDRVSGKNIQYF	TGTGCCAGTAGTTGGGACAGGGTATCGGGCAAAAACATTCAGTACTTC
many	TRBV29-1	TRBD2	TRBJ2-1	CSVESGGQFF	TGCAGCGTTGAATCGGGGGGGCAGTTCTTC
NA	TRBV29-1	NA	TRBJ1-5	CSVGWGVGRNQPQHF	TGCAGCGTCGGATGGGGGGTAGGGCGCAATCAGCCCCAGCATTTT
many	TRBV7-3	NA	TRBJ1-1	CASSVRGGLTEAFF	TGTGCCAGCAGTGTCCGCGGGGGGCTTACTGAAGCTTTCTTT
NA	TRBV29-1	TRBD2	TRBJ2-2	CSVGVAGRTGELFF	TGCAGCGTGGGCGTAGCGGGAAGGACCGGGGAGCTGTTTTTT
few	TRBV5-1	TRBD2	TRBJ2-5	CASRSLGLAEQETQYF	TGCGCCAGCCGCAGTTTGGGACTAGCGGAACAAGAGACCCAGTACTTC
few	TRBV20-1	NA	TRBJ2-4	CSARILAKNIQYF	TGCAGTGCCCGGATCTTAGCCAAAAACATTCAGTACTTC
NA	TRBV6-2/TRBV6-3	TRBD1	TRBJ2-7	CASRKGQPSGEQYF	TGTGCCAGCAGGAAGGGACAGCCGTCTGGGGAGCAGTACTTC
few	TRBV12-3/TRBV12-4	NA	TRBJ2-5	CASRLSVAVGETQYF	TGTGCCAGCAGGTTATCGGTGGCCGTAGGAGAGACCCAGTACTTC
few	TRBV7-2	TRBD2	TRBJ2-4	CASSSGTSGNGKNIQYF	TGTGCCAGCAGCTCCGGGACTAGCGGGAATGGCAAAAACATTCAGTACTTC
few	TRBV19	TRBD2	TRBJ2-1	CASKPSGRGYNEQFF	TGTGCCAGCAAGCCTAGCGGGAGAGGCTACAATGAGCAGTTCTTC
few	TRBV20-1	TRBD2	TRBJ2-7	CSAPTTSGSYEQYF	TGCAGTGCCCCGACGACTAGCGGGTCATACGAGCAGTACTTC
NA	TRBV3-1	TRBD1	TRBJ2-7	CASSFMRDRGGEQYF	TGTGCCAGCAGCTTCATGAGGGACAGGGGTGGCGAGCAGTACTTC
few	TRBV24-1	TRBD1	TRBJ1-2	CAVRKRSGGGYTF	TGTGCCGTACGAAAGCGGTCAGGGGGTGGCTACACCTTC
NA	TRBV11-2	NA	TRBJ2-7	CASSLGFGNYEQYF	TGTGCCAGCAGCTTGGGCTTTGGGAATTACGAGCAGTACTTC
few	TRBV20-1	NA	TRBJ2-2	CSARKEGAGELFF	TGCAGTGCCAGAAAAGAGGGGGCCGGGGAGCTGTTTTTT